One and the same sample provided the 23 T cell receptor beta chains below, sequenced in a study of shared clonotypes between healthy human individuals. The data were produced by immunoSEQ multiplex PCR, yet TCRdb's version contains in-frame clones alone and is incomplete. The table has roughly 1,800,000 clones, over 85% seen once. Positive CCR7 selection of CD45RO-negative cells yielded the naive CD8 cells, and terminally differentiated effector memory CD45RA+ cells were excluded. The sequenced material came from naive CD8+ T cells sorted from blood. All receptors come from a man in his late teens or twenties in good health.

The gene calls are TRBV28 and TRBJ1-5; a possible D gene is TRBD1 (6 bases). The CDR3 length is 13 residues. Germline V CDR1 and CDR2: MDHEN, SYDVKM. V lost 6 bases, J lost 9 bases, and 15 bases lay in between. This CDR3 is CASSLPGESPQHF. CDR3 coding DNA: TGTGCCAGCAGCCTACCAGGGGAATCGCCCCAGCATTTT.

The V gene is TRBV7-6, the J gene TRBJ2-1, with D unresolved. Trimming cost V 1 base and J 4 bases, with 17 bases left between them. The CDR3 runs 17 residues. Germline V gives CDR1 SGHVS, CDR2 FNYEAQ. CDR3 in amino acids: CASSLVPLGEAYNEQFF. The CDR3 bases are TGTGCCAGCAGCTTAGTTCCGCTAGGAGAGGCTTACAATGAGCAGTTCTTC.

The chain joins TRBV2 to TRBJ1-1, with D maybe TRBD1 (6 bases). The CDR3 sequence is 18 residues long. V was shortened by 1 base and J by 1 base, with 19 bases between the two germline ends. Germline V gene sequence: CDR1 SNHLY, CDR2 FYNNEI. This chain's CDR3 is CASSEDGRGLSRNTEAFF. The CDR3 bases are TGTGCCAGCAGTGAAGACGGCAGGGGCCTTTCAAGGAACACTGAAGCTTTCTTT.

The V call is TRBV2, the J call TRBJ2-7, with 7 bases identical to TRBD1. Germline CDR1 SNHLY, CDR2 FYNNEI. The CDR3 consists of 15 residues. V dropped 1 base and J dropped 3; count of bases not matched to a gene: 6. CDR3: CASSEVTGSGYEQYF. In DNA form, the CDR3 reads TGTGCCAGCAGTGAAGTGACAGGGTCCGGCTACGAGCAGTACTTC.

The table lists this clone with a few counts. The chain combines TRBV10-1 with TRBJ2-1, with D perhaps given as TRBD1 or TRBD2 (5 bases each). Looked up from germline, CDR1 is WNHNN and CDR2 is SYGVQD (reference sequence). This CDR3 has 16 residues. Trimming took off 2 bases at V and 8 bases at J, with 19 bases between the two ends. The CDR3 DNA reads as TGCGCCAGCAGTGAGGACCCCGGGACGGGTTTTGATGAGCAGTTCTTC. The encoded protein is CASSEDPGTGFDEQFF.

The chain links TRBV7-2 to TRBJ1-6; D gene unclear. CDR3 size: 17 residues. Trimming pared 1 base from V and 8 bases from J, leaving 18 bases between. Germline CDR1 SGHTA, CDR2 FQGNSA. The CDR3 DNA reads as TGTGCCAGCAGCTTAGAGGCCGCTCCGGCTTGGGATTCACCCCTCCACTTT. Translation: CASSLEAAPAWDSPLHF.

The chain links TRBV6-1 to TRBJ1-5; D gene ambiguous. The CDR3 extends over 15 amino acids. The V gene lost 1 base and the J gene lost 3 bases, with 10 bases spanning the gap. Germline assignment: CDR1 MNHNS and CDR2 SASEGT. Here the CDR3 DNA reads TGTGCCAGCAGTGAAGGTGCAGCTTTCAATCAGCCCCAGCATTTT. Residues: CASSEGAAFNQPQHF.

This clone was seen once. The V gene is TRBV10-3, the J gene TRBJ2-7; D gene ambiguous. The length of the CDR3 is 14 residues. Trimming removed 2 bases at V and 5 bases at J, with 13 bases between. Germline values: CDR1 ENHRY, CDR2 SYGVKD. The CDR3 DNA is TGTGCCATCAGTGAGGAAAACCACGCAGACGAGCAGTACTTC. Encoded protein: CAISEENHADEQYF.

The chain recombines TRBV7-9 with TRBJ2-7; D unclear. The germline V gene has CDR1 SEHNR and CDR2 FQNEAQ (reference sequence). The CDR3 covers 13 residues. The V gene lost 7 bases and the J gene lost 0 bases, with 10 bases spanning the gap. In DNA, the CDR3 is TGTGCCAGCACTCCCCCCACCTCCTACGAGCAGTACTTC. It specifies CASTPPTSYEQYF.

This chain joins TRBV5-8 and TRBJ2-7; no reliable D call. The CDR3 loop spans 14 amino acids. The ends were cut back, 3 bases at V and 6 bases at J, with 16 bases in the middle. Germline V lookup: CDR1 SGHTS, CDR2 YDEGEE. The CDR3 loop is CASSWADPRAEQYF. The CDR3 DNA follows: TGTGCCAGCAGCTGGGCGGACCCGCGAGCCGAGCAGTACTTC.

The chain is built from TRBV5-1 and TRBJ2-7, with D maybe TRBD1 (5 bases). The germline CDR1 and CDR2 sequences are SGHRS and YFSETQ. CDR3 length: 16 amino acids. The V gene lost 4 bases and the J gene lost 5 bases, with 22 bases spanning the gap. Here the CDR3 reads CASSTTPGSTYDEQYF. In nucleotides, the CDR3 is TGCGCCAGCAGCACCACCCCAGGGTCAACCTACGACGAGCAGTACTTC.

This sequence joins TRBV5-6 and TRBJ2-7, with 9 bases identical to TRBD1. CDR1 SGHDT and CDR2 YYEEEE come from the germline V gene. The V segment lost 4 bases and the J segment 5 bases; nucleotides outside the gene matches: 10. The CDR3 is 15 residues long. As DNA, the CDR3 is TGTGCCAGCAGCACTCGGGACAGGGTCCTCGACGAGCAGTACTTC. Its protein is CASSTRDRVLDEQYF. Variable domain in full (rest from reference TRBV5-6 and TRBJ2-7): DAGVTQSPTHLIKTRGQQVTLRCSPKSGHDTVSWYQQALGQGPQFIFQYYEEEERQRGNFPDRFSGHQFPNYSSELNVNALLLGDSALYLCASSTRDRVLDEQYFGPGTRLTVT.

The CDR3 region has the DNA TGTGCCAGCAGATGGACAACCACGGGGCCTGGACTAAACACTGAAGCTTTCTTT. Amino acids: CASRWTTTGPGLNTEAFF. The rearrangement links TRBV2 to TRBJ1-1; weak D call: TRBD1 (5 bases). Trimming took off 6 bases at V and 2 bases at J, with 25 bases between the two ends. The germline V gene encodes CDR1 SNHLY and CDR2 FYNNEI. CDR3 length: 18 amino acids.

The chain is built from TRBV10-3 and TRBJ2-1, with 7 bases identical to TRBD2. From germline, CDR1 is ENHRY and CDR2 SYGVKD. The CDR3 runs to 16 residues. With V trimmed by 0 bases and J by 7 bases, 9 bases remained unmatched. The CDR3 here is CAISESLAGQRNEQFF. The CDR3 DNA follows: TGTGCCATCAGTGAGTCCTTAGCGGGCCAAAGGAATGAGCAGTTCTTC.

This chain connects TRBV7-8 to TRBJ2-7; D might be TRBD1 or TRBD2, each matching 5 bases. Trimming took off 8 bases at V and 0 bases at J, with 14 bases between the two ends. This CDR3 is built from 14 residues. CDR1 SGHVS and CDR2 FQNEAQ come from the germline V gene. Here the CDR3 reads CASEEGSTSYEQYF. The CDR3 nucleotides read TGTGCCAGCGAAGAGGGGTCTACCTCCTACGAGCAGTACTTC.

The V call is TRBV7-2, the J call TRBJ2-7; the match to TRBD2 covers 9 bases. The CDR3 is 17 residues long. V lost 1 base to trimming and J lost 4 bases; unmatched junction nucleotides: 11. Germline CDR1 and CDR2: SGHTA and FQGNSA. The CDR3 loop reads CASSLGLVETSGYEQYF. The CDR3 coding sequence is TGTGCCAGCAGCTTAGGCTTAGTAGAGACTAGCGGTTACGAGCAGTACTTC.

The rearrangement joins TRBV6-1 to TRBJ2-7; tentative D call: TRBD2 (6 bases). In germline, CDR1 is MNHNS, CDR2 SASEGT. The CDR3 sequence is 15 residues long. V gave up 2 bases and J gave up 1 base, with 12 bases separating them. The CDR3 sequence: CASSEIGGRSYEQYF. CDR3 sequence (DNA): TGTGCCAGCAGTGAAATCGGGGGTAGGTCCTACGAGCAGTACTTC.

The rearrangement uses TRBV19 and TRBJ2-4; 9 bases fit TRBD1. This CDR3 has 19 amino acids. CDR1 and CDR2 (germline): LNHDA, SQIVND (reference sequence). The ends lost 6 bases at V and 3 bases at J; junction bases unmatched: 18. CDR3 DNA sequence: TGTGCCAGTAGCGCTAAAGTCCGGGACAGGGCGAGTGTCAAAAACATTCAGTACTTC. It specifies CASSAKVRDRASVKNIQYF.

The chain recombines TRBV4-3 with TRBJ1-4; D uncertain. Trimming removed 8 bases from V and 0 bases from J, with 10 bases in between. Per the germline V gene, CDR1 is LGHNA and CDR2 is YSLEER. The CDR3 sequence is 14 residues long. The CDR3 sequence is CASGPTATNEKLFF. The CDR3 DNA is TGCGCCAGCGGCCCGACGGCAACTAATGAAAAACTGTTTTTT.

In DNA form, the CDR3 reads TGTGCCAGTATGGGGGGGTTTCATCAGCCCCAGCATTTT. Its translation: CASMGGFHQPQHF. V usage is TRBV19 and J usage is TRBJ1-5, with D possibly TRBD1 on 5 matching bases. CDR1 is LNHDA and CDR2 is SQIVND in the germline V gene (reference sequence). Between the trimmed V and J ends, which lost 7 bases and 5 bases, there was a span of 12 bases. The CDR3 loop spans 13 amino acids. The full variable domain, rest sourced from reference TRBV19 and TRBJ1-5, is DGGITQSPKYLFRKEGQNVTLSCEQNLNHDAMYWYRQDPGQGLRLIYYSQIVNDFQKGDIAEGYSVSREKKESFPLTVTSAQKNPTAFYLCASMGGFHQPQHFGDGTRLSIL.

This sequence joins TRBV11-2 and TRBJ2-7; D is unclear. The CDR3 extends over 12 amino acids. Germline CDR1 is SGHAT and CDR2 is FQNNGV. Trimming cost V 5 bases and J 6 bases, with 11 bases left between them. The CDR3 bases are TGTGCCAGCAGCCCCCAAGGTGCCGAGCAGTACTTC. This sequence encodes CASSPQGAEQYF.

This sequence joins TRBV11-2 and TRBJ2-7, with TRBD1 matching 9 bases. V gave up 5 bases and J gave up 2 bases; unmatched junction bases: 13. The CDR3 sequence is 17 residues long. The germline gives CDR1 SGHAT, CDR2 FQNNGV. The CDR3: CASSGWGPGQGAYEQYF. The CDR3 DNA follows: TGTGCCAGCAGCGGGTGGGGACCGGGACAGGGCGCCTACGAGCAGTACTTC.

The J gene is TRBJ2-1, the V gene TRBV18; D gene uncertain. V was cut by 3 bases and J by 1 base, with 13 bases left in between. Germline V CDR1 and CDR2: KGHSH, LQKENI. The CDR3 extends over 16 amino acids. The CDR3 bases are TGTGCCAGCTCACCGCTACTCCAAGGGTCCTACAATGAGCAGTTCTTC. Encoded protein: CASSPLLQGSYNEQFF.